This T cell receptor beta chain derives from a study of T-cell memory formation after mild COVID-19 (dated by TCRdb to 2020 to 2022). With regard to the full study: TCR sequence clusters from the two donors were found to be largely donor specific. In a couple of donors, T-cell clones that expanded and contracted after mild COVID-19 were tracked by sequencing TCRalpha and TCRbeta repertoires over time. The cohort comprised two young, previously healthy adult volunteers, one female and one male.

Study-wide findings and limitations: Some responding clones were found in pre-infection memory, which suggests that pre-existing cross-reactive memory T cells took part in the SARS-CoV-2 response. The study included only a couple of mild cases, and larger cohorts that include severe cases with pre-infection samples were judged to be necessary. SARS-CoV-2 specificity of the second-wave clones peaking on day 37 was not confirmed. Clones that contracted from day 15 to 85 showed balanced CD4/CD8 phenotypes, whereas a second wave of clones that expanded from day 15 to 37 leaned towards CD4+. Contracting CD4+ clones were located mainly in the CM and EM memory subsets, whereas CD8+ clones were found to be enriched in EMRA.

This clonotype was observed a few times. It has no known antigen specificity. No qualities accompany the bases; no much larger clone lies one base away. Sequenced on an Illumina NovaSeq 6000. TCRalpha and TCRbeta cDNA libraries were constructed by 5'RACE with constant-segment primers, with sample barcodes and unique molecular identifiers being introduced. Trizol reagent was used to extract RNA from every sample. Amplification of the libraries took two PCR steps, and the second step added a second sample barcode plus Illumina TruSeq adapters. The libraries were sequenced on an Illumina NovaSeq using 2 x 150 bp paired-end reads. As for the authors' bioinformatics: Demultiplexing of reads and collapsing into UMI-guided consensus sequences were performed with migec v1.2.7. Using mixcr v2.1.11, UMI consensuses were aligned to TRA and TRB V and J templates and then assembled into clonotypes. A clonotype was counted as expanded or contracted only if both edgeR and NoisET called the change significant, with noise models trained on biological replicates. For edgeR calls, the cutoffs were a false discovery rate-adjusted p below 0.01 and a log2 fold-change threshold of 1. As an exploratory analysis of dynamics, max-normalized trajectories of the 1000 most abundant clonotypes were examined by PCA with hierarchical clustering. Separately sequenced CD4+ and CD8+ repertoires were used to assign the CD4 or CD8 phenotype of responding clones. TCRdb reprocessing: public reads trimmed at Q25 with fastp, clones called with MiXCR, in-frame beta chains kept. Records with the same CDR3 protein are collapsed into one entry carrying the most frequent genes and DNA. The V and J calls were determined by TCRdb, not by the authors. The sample profile shows fewer than 650,000 distinct CDR3 sequences; roughly a sixth of them were found once. The ten largest make up around 7.8% of the sample.

V is pared back by 6 bases and J by 5 bases, with 7 bases lying between the germline termini. From its cysteine to its phenylalanine, the CDR3 spans 10 amino acids. Only the CDR3 DNA is retained, 30 bases long and in frame from the first base. The CDR1 and CDR2 encoded by the germline V gene (reference sequence) are DFQATT and SNEGSKA. Ficoll-Paque density gradient centrifugation was the method used to isolate PBMCs. This sequence originates from an adult woman who had mild COVID-19 (a few samples of this study predate the infection). The sample titles of this study are shuffled in the database, so cell type and time point are left out; the donor was told from shared clones. The chain couples TRBV20-1 to TRBJ1-1; no D gene can be assigned with confidence. The material sequenced was PBMCs or a T cell subset sorted from them (not recorded which). In nucleotide form, the sequence is TGCAGTGCCAAGAGGACTGAAGCTTTCTTT. Protein translation: CSAKRTEAFF.